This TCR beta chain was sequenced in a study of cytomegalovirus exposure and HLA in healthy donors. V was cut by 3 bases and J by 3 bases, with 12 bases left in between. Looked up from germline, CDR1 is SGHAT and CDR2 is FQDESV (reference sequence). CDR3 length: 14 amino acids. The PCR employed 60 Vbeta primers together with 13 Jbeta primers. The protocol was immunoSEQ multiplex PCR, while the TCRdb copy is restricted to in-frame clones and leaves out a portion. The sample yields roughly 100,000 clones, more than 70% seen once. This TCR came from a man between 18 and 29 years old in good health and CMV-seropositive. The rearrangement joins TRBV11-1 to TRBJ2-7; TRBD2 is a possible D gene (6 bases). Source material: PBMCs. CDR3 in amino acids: CASSFGTSYYEQYF. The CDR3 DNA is TGTGCCAGCAGCTTTGGGACTTCCTACTACGAGCAGTACTTC.